This T cell receptor beta chain was observed in a study of blood T cell repertoires in COVID-19. The V end was cut by 4 bases, the J end by 0 bases, with 13 bases between. Germline CDR1 SGHRS, CDR2 YFSETQ. The CDR3 extends over 15 amino acids. The assay was immunoSEQ multiplex PCR, and TCRdb's table has in-frame clones only and misses some. This sample has 50,000 or so clones; around 86% occur once, and the top ten carry around 24%. The chain links TRBV5-1 to TRBJ1-1; D is unresolved. This TCR was sampled from a woman of 80 years or more with acute or convalescent COVID-19. Sequencing was done on a sample of peripheral blood. CDR3 bases: TGCGCCAGCAGCCCAACCCCGCGCATGAACACTGAAGCTTTCTTT. This translates into CASSPTPRMNTEAFF.